This is a list of T cell receptor beta chains from one sample in a study of blood T cell repertoires in COVID-19. The protocol was immunoSEQ multiplex PCR, while the TCRdb copy is restricted to in-frame clones and leaves out a portion. The sample comprises about 100,000 clones, roughly 78% of which are singletons, and around a sixth rests with the top ten. Sequencing was carried out using peripheral blood. The receptors were gathered from a woman older than 75 with active or convalescent COVID-19. Each CDR3 is given with its conserved first and last residue. Fields, in order: clone size, V gene, J gene, D gene, CDR3 length, CDR3 protein, CDR3 DNA. The D gene is left open where the match is weak. The size field is filled for only some rows; it gives once, few, many or a size class.

abundance: -; v_gene: TRBV10-1; j_gene: TRBJ2-7; d_gene: -; len: 15; CDR3aa: CASSEWRTGSYEQYF; CDR3nt: TGCGCCAGCAGTGAGTGGAGGACGGGCTCCTACGAGCAGTACTTC
abundance: few; v_gene: TRBV7-9; j_gene: TRBJ2-7; d_gene: -; len: 13; CDR3aa: CASQDRSSYEQYF; CDR3nt: TGTGCCAGCCAAGACAGGTCCTCCTACGAGCAGTACTTC
abundance: -; v_gene: TRBV29-1; j_gene: TRBJ1-2; d_gene: TRBD1; len: 15; CDR3aa: CSVEYRDRAFYGYTF; CDR3nt: TGCAGCGTCGAATACCGGGACAGGGCCTTCTATGGCTACACCTTC
abundance: once; v_gene: TRBV18; j_gene: TRBJ2-3; d_gene: TRBD2; len: 15; CDR3aa: CASSPGLAGGDTQYF; CDR3nt: TGTGCCAGCTCACCGGGACTAGCGGGGGGAGATACGCAGTATTTT
abundance: -; v_gene: TRBV2; j_gene: TRBJ2-3; d_gene: -; len: 14; CDR3aa: CASSSRLTTDTQYF; CDR3nt: TGTGCCAGCAGTTCCAGACTAACCACAGATACGCAGTATTTT
abundance: -; v_gene: TRBV28; j_gene: TRBJ2-2; d_gene: -; len: 17; CDR3aa: CASSFTSGLGNTGELFF; CDR3nt: TGTGCCAGCAGTTTTACATCGGGACTGGGGAACACCGGGGAGCTGTTTTTT
abundance: -; v_gene: TRBV7-2; j_gene: TRBJ1-3; d_gene: TRBD1; len: 14; CDR3aa: CASTLQGAGNTIYF; CDR3nt: TGTGCCAGCACGCTACAGGGGGCGGGAAACACCATATATTTT
abundance: -; v_gene: TRBV19; j_gene: TRBJ2-3; d_gene: TRBD1; len: 15; CDR3aa: CATHVGTGSTDTQYF; CDR3nt: TGTGCCACCCACGTCGGGACAGGGAGCACAGATACGCAGTATTTT
abundance: -; v_gene: TRBV9; j_gene: TRBJ2-7; d_gene: TRBD1; len: 18; CDR3aa: CASSVLRTGGRGAYEQYF; CDR3nt: TGTGCCAGCAGCGTCTTAAGGACAGGGGGCAGGGGGGCCTACGAGCAGTACTTC
abundance: -; v_gene: TRBV2; j_gene: TRBJ2-6; d_gene: -; len: 16; CDR3aa: CASSEGAYSGANVLTF; CDR3nt: TGTGCCAGCAGTGAGGGGGCCTACTCTGGGGCCAACGTCCTGACTTTC
abundance: many; v_gene: TRBV7-6; j_gene: TRBJ2-7; d_gene: -; len: 14; CDR3aa: CASSSRGAFYEQYF; CDR3nt: TGTGCCAGCAGCTCCCGGGGGGCCTTCTACGAGCAGTACTTC
abundance: -; v_gene: TRBV11-3; j_gene: TRBJ2-3; d_gene: -; len: 15; CDR3aa: CASSLSGSVRDTQYF; CDR3nt: TGTGCCAGCAGCTTAAGCGGGTCAGTGCGTGATACGCAGTATTTT
abundance: few; v_gene: TRBV5-1; j_gene: TRBJ2-2; d_gene: -; len: 16; CDR3aa: CASSPGGTQNTGELFF; CDR3nt: TGTGCCAGCAGCCCTGGGGGGACCCAGAACACCGGGGAGCTGTTTTTT
abundance: few; v_gene: TRBV5-4; j_gene: TRBJ1-2; d_gene: -; len: 17; CDR3aa: CASSANPPRGKSYGYTF; CDR3nt: TGTGCCAGCAGCGCAAACCCGCCTCGGGGAAAAAGCTATGGCTACACCTTC
abundance: few; v_gene: TRBV2; j_gene: TRBJ1-6; d_gene: -; len: 19; CDR3aa: CASSPNPSLRSSYNSPLHF; CDR3nt: TGTGCCAGCAGTCCCAACCCCTCTTTGCGGAGCTCCTATAATTCACCCCTCCACTTT
abundance: -; v_gene: TRBV6-5; j_gene: TRBJ2-1; d_gene: -; len: 15; CDR3aa: CASSPRQGILHEQFF; CDR3nt: TGTGCCAGCAGTCCCCGGCAGGGAATCCTCCATGAGCAGTTCTTC
abundance: once; v_gene: TRBV14; j_gene: TRBJ2-1; d_gene: -; len: 14; CDR3aa: CASSHSRGGHEQFF; CDR3nt: TGTGCCAGCAGCCACAGCAGGGGCGGTCATGAGCAGTTCTTC
abundance: few; v_gene: TRBV5-1; j_gene: TRBJ1-2; d_gene: -; len: 13; CDR3aa: CASSWDNNYGYTF; CDR3nt: TGCGCCAGCAGCTGGGACAATAACTATGGCTACACCTTC
abundance: few; v_gene: TRBV2; j_gene: TRBJ2-1; d_gene: TRBD2; len: 17; CDR3aa: CASSYSGLAGVYNEQFF; CDR3nt: TGTGCCAGCAGTTATTCGGGACTAGCGGGGGTCTACAATGAGCAGTTCTTC
abundance: -; v_gene: TRBV7-9; j_gene: TRBJ1-2; d_gene: -; len: 13; CDR3aa: CASSLELASGYTF; CDR3nt: TGTGCCAGCAGCTTAGAACTGGCTAGTGGCTACACCTTC
abundance: -; v_gene: TRBV6-5; j_gene: TRBJ1-2; d_gene: -; len: 14; CDR3aa: CASSYSGGNYGYTF; CDR3nt: TGTGCCAGCAGTTACTCGGGCGGGAACTATGGCTACACCTTC
abundance: -; v_gene: TRBV10-3; j_gene: TRBJ2-2; d_gene: -; len: 16; CDR3aa: CAISNRELSNTGELFF; CDR3nt: TGTGCCATCAGCAACAGGGAGCTATCGAACACCGGGGAGCTGTTTTTT
abundance: -; v_gene: TRBV7-3; j_gene: TRBJ2-7; d_gene: -; len: 14; CDR3aa: CASSLIGRSGEQYF; CDR3nt: TGTGCCAGCAGCTTGATTGGTAGAAGCGGCGAGCAGTACTTC
abundance: -; v_gene: TRBV7-8; j_gene: TRBJ1-6; d_gene: -; len: 15; CDR3aa: CASSLGAGHSSPLHF; CDR3nt: TGTGCCAGCAGCTTAGGGGCAGGACACTCCTCACCCCTCCACTTT
abundance: -; v_gene: TRBV11-2; j_gene: TRBJ2-5; d_gene: -; len: 13; CDR3aa: CASSSGPQETQYF; CDR3nt: TGTGCCAGCAGCAGCGGTCCGCAAGAGACCCAGTACTTC
abundance: -; v_gene: TRBV6-1; j_gene: TRBJ2-1; d_gene: TRBD2; len: 17; CDR3aa: CASSASGRSMIYNEQFF; CDR3nt: TGTGCCAGCAGTGCCAGCGGGAGGTCCATGATTTACAATGAGCAGTTCTTC
abundance: -; v_gene: TRBV12-5; j_gene: TRBJ1-6; d_gene: TRBD1; len: 13; CDR3aa: CASGKGANSPLHF; CDR3nt: TGTGCTAGTGGTAAGGGGGCGAATTCACCCCTCCACTTT
abundance: -; v_gene: TRBV9; j_gene: TRBJ2-1; d_gene: -; len: 14; CDR3aa: CASSVETGNNEQFF; CDR3nt: TGTGCCAGCAGCGTGGAGACAGGCAACAATGAGCAGTTCTTC
abundance: -; v_gene: TRBV29-1; j_gene: TRBJ1-4; d_gene: -; len: 12; CDR3aa: CSVRVGAEKLFF; CDR3nt: TGCAGCGTTCGCGTTGGGGCGGAAAAACTGTTTTTT
abundance: -; v_gene: TRBV27; j_gene: TRBJ2-7; d_gene: TRBD1; len: 14; CDR3aa: CASSLTGTGSTQYF; CDR3nt: TGTGCCAGCAGTTTGACCGGGACAGGTTCGACACAGTACTTC
abundance: -; v_gene: TRBV7-8; j_gene: TRBJ1-3; d_gene: TRBD1; len: 16; CDR3aa: CASSVGQGARGNTIYF; CDR3nt: TGTGCCAGCAGCGTTGGACAGGGGGCTCGTGGAAACACCATATATTTT
abundance: -; v_gene: TRBV5-1; j_gene: TRBJ1-1; d_gene: TRBD1; len: 17; CDR3aa: CASIPDRGLFMNTEAFF; CDR3nt: TGCGCCAGCATCCCGGACAGGGGGCTTTTTATGAACACTGAAGCTTTCTTT
abundance: once; v_gene: TRBV12-3/TRBV12-4; j_gene: TRBJ2-7; d_gene: TRBD1; len: 13; CDR3aa: CASSRDRVYEQYF; CDR3nt: TGTGCCAGCAGTCGGGACAGGGTCTACGAGCAGTACTTC
abundance: -; v_gene: TRBV7-8; j_gene: TRBJ2-7; d_gene: -; len: 14; CDR3aa: CASSEDFYSYEQYF; CDR3nt: TGTGCCAGCAGCGAGGACTTCTACTCCTACGAGCAGTACTTC
abundance: -; v_gene: TRBV28; j_gene: TRBJ1-4; d_gene: TRBD1; len: 16; CDR3aa: CASSSISTGLGEKLFF; CDR3nt: TGTGCCAGCAGTTCAATATCGACAGGGCTGGGTGAAAAACTGTTTTTT
abundance: -; v_gene: TRBV7-9; j_gene: TRBJ1-2; d_gene: -; len: 13; CDR3aa: CASTTQGNYGYTF; CDR3nt: TGTGCCAGCACCACCCAGGGGAACTATGGCTACACCTTC
abundance: -; v_gene: TRBV30; j_gene: TRBJ2-7; d_gene: -; len: 15; CDR3aa: CAWSPRHLRPYEQYF; CDR3nt: TGTGCCTGGAGTCCCCGACATCTTCGGCCCTACGAGCAGTACTTC
abundance: -; v_gene: TRBV11-3; j_gene: TRBJ2-5; d_gene: TRBD2; len: 16; CDR3aa: CASSHRTSGSWETQYF; CDR3nt: TGTGCCAGCAGCCACCGGACTAGCGGGAGTTGGGAGACCCAGTACTTC
abundance: -; v_gene: TRBV11-2; j_gene: TRBJ1-6; d_gene: TRBD1; len: 16; CDR3aa: CASTFSDRGYNSPLHF; CDR3nt: TGTGCCAGCACCTTCTCTGACAGGGGGTATAATTCACCCCTCCACTTT
abundance: -; v_gene: TRBV2; j_gene: TRBJ2-5; d_gene: -; len: 15; CDR3aa: CASSEARQGGETQYF; CDR3nt: TGTGCCAGCAGTGAAGCGCGGCAGGGAGGAGAGACCCAGTACTTC
abundance: -; v_gene: TRBV13; j_gene: TRBJ2-1; d_gene: TRBD2; len: 17; CDR3aa: CASSSLSSGSSYNEQFF; CDR3nt: TGTGCCAGCAGCTCCCTTTCTAGCGGAAGCTCCTACAATGAGCAGTTCTTC
abundance: -; v_gene: TRBV28; j_gene: TRBJ2-1; d_gene: TRBD1; len: 15; CDR3aa: CASSLTGGAGYEQFF; CDR3nt: TGTGCCAGCAGTTTAACAGGGGGCGCAGGGTATGAGCAGTTCTTC
abundance: -; v_gene: TRBV20-1; j_gene: TRBJ2-7; d_gene: TRBD2; len: 15; CDR3aa: CSASAASGNPYEQYF; CDR3nt: TGCAGTGCTAGTGCGGCTAGCGGGAACCCCTACGAGCAGTACTTC
abundance: -; v_gene: TRBV6-5; j_gene: TRBJ2-1; d_gene: TRBD2; len: 15; CDR3aa: CASSYPLAGEQKQFF; CDR3nt: TGTGCCAGCAGTTACCCTCTAGCGGGAGAACAAAAGCAGTTCTTC
abundance: few; v_gene: TRBV4-2; j_gene: TRBJ1-2; d_gene: -; len: 13; CDR3aa: CASSQDRGLGYTF; CDR3nt: TGTGCCAGCAGCCAAGATCGGGGGTTGGGCTACACCTTC